The subject of this entry is one TCR beta chain. Its matching antigen is unknown. Germline V lookup: CDR1 SGHTA, CDR2 FQGNSA. The CDR3 is made up of 14 amino acids. The ends were cut back, 5 bases at V and 1 base at J, with 11 bases in the middle. This sample stems from a study of T cell responses to AZD1222 COVID-19 vaccine. Findings and limits, study-wide: Donors were mostly white British, more females; clonal diversity possibly underestimated. Repertoires were obtained only post-peak T cell response. The breadth and depth of Spike-specific TCRs increased once two AZD1222 doses had been given.

The repertoire was sequenced with immunoSEQ multiplex PCR; TCRdb's copy has only in-frame clones and lacks some. This sample has 95,000 to 150,000 clones, with roughly 88% found just once. The chain is built from TRBV7-2 and TRBJ2-5; TRBD2 is a possible D gene (5 bases). The receptor was derived from an adult in good health. The sequences come from peripheral blood, collected on day 0 of AZD1222 vaccination. The CDR3 DNA reads as TGTGCCAGCAGCGCGTCTAGCTTCCAAGAGACCCAGTACTTC. As protein: CASSASSFQETQYF.